These 13 T cell receptor beta chains came from one sample sequenced in a study of T cell responses to AZD1222 COVID-19 vaccine. The method was immunoSEQ multiplex PCR; TCRdb's version includes in-frame clones alone and lacks a portion of them. This table holds 80,000 to 100,000 clones, 75% to 95% found once. Sequenced material: peripheral blood, taken 28 days after the second AZD1222 dose. The source is an adult who received the AZD1222 COVID-19 vaccine.

The chain couples TRBV30 to TRBJ1-6; maybe TRBD1 (5 bases). This CDR3 spans 15 amino acids. V was cut by 0 bases and J by 7 bases, with 13 bases left in between. Germline-derived CDR1 and CDR2 are GTSNPN and SVGIG (reference sequence). The CDR3 coding sequence is TGTGCCTGGAGTGTTCCCAGGGCGGGGAATTCACCCCTCCACTTT. This translates into CAWSVPRAGNSPLHF.

This clone appeared once. This sequence joins TRBV6-1 and TRBJ2-5, with D perhaps assigned TRBD1 or TRBD2 (5 bases each). This CDR3 is built from 13 residues. Between the trimmed V and J ends, which lost 1 base and 4 bases, there was a span of 7 bases. Germline values: CDR1 MNHNS, CDR2 SASEGT. The CDR3 region has the DNA TGTGCCAGCAGTGAAGGGGGACGAGAGACCCAGTACTTC. It yields the protein CASSEGGRETQYF.

The chain is built from TRBV6-1 and TRBJ1-2; D may be TRBD1 (5 bases). V was shortened by 2 bases and J by 4 bases, with 11 bases between the two germline ends. The CDR3 has 14 amino acids. Looked up from germline, CDR1 is MNHNS and CDR2 is SASEGT. The CDR3 DNA sequence: TGTGCCAGCAGTGAAAGACAGCGGACCTATGGCTACACCTTC. It codes for CASSERQRTYGYTF.

The chain recombines TRBV28 with TRBJ2-1; 11 nucleotides agree with TRBD1. This CDR3 is 17 amino acids long. J was trimmed by 0 bases and V by 8 bases; bases with no gene match: 9. Germline assignment: CDR1 MDHEN and CDR2 SYDVKM. As DNA, the CDR3 is TGTGCCAGCCTGGGACAGGGGGTAACCTACTCCTACAATGAGCAGTTCTTC. Encoded protein: CASLGQGVTYSYNEQFF.

This clone is a singleton in its sample. V and J are TRBV2 and TRBJ1-5, with D unresolved. This CDR3 has 14 residues. Germline CDR1 SNHLY, CDR2 FYNNEI. The ends were cut back, 3 bases at V and 4 bases at J, with 10 bases in the middle. The CDR3 loop reads CASSERGRNQPQHF. The CDR3 DNA follows: TGTGCCAGCAGTGAGCGCGGCAGGAATCAGCCCCAGCATTTT.

This clone was seen a single time. V is TRBV19 and J is TRBJ1-6; possible D gene TRBD1, 5 bases. CDR1 and CDR2 from the germline V gene are LNHDA and SQIVND (reference sequence). Trimming removed 7 bases at V and 10 bases at J, with 26 bases between. The CDR3 is made up of 17 amino acids. This CDR3 is CASTLRAGTALGSPLHF. CDR3 in DNA: TGTGCCAGTACCTTGAGGGCAGGGACTGCGTTGGGGTCACCCCTCCACTTT.

The chain is built from TRBV28 and TRBJ2-5; 7 nucleotides agree with TRBD1. CDR3 size: 17 residues. The ends lost 10 bases at V and 1 base at J; junction bases unmatched: 18. CDR1 is MDHEN, CDR2 SYDVKM, per germline. The CDR3 sequence is CATHARGGDRAQETQYF. CDR3 nucleotides: TGTGCCACCCATGCCAGGGGTGGGGACAGAGCCCAAGAGACCCAGTACTTC.

The V and J genes are TRBV3-1 (or the pseudogene TRBV3-2) and TRBJ2-7, with D uncertain. The CDR3 is made up of 12 amino acids. Trimming removed 2 bases from V and 4 bases from J, with 6 bases in between. Germline CDR1 and CDR2: LGHDT and YNNKEL (reference sequence). CDR3 sequence (DNA): TGTGCCAGCAGCCAATATAATTACGAGCAGTACTTC. Its translation is CASSQYNYEQYF.

The chain links TRBV19 to TRBJ2-3, with D hard to call. There are 15 residues in the CDR3. Trimming shortened V by 1 base and J by 5 bases, and 13 bases separated the two germline ends. Germline values: CDR1 LNHDA, CDR2 SQIVND (reference sequence). DNA for the CDR3: TGTGCCAGTAGTATAGGGCCCGGCGTCAAAGATACGCAGTATTTT. The encoded protein is CASSIGPGVKDTQYF. Supplemented by reference TRBV19 and TRBJ2-3, the full variable domain reads DGGITQSPKYLFRKEGQNVTLSCEQNLNHDAMYWYRQDPGQGLRLIYYSQIVNDFQKGDIAEGYSVSREKKESFPLTVTSAQKNPTAFYLCASSIGPGVKDTQYFGPGTRLTVL.

The chain carries TRBV5-6 and TRBJ2-2, with D possibly being TRBD2 (6 bases). V lost 0 bases and J lost 1, with 16 bases in between. CDR1 and CDR2 (germline): SGHDT, YYEEEE. This CDR3 has 18 amino acids. CDR3 coding DNA: TGTGCCAGCAGCTTGGGTGGGACGGGGGTAAGGAACACCGGGGAGCTGTTTTTT. Translation gives CASSLGGTGVRNTGELFF.

V is TRBV14 and J is TRBJ1-6; weak D call: TRBD1 (5 bases). This CDR3 has 15 residues. Deletions cut 2 bases from V and 6 bases from J, with 11 bases between. Looked up from germline, CDR1 is SGHDN and CDR2 is FVKESK. The CDR3 protein is CASSQISGINSPLHF. For the CDR3, the DNA is TGTGCCAGCAGCCAAATCTCAGGGATTAATTCACCCCTCCACTTT.

The chain employs TRBV9 and TRBJ1-3, with D unresolved. CDR3 length: 15 residues. V was cut by 0 bases and J by 0 bases, with 7 bases left in between. Germline V gene lookup returns CDR1 SGDLS and CDR2 YYNGEE. The CDR3 loop is CASSVDSLSGNTIYF. The CDR3 DNA reads TGTGCCAGCAGCGTAGACAGCCTCTCTGGAAACACCATATATTTT. Supplemented by reference TRBV9 and TRBJ1-3, the full variable domain reads DSGVTQTPKHLITATGQRVTLRCSPRSGDLSVYWYQQSLDQGLQFLIQYYNGEERAKGNILERFSAQQFPDLHSELNLSSLELGDSALYFCASSVDSLSGNTIYFGEGSWLTVV.

The chain joins TRBV11-2 to TRBJ2-1; D perhaps matches TRBD1 (5 bases). This CDR3 comprises 13 residues. Germline V CDR1 and CDR2: SGHAT, FQNNGV. V dropped 4 bases and J dropped 8 bases, with 12 bases sitting between them. The CDR3 spells CASSSPPGHEQFF. CDR3 bases: TGTGCCAGCAGCTCACCCCCAGGGCATGAGCAGTTCTTC.